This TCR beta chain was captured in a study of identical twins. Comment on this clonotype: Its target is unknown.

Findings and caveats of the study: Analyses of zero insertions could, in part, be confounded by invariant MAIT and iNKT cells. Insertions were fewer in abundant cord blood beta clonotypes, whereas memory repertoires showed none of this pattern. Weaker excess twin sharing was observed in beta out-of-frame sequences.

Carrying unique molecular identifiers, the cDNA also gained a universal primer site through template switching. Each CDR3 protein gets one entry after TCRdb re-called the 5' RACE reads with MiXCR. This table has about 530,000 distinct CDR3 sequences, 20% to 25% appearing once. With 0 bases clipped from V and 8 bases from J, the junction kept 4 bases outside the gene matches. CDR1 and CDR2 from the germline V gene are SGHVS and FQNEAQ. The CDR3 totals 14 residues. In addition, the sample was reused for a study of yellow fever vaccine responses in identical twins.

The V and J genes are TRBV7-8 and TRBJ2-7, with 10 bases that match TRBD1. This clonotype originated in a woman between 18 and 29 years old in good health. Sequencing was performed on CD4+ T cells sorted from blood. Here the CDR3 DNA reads TGTGCCAGCAGCTTAGCGGGACAGGGGTACCAGCAGTACTTC. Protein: CASSLAGQGYQQYF.